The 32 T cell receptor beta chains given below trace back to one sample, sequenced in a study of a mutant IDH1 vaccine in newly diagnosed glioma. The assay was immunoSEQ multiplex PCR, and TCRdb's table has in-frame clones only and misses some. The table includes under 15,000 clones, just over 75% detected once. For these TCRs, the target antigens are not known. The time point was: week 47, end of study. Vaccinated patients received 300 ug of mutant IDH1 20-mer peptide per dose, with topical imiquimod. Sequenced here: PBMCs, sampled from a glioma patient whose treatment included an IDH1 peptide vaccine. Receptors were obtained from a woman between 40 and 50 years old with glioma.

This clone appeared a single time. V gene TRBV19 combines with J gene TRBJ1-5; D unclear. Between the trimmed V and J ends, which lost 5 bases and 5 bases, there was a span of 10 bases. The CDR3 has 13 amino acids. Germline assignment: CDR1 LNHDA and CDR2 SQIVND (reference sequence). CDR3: CASSLVTDQPQHF. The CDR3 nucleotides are TGTGCCAGTAGTTTAGTTACAGATCAGCCCCAGCATTTT.

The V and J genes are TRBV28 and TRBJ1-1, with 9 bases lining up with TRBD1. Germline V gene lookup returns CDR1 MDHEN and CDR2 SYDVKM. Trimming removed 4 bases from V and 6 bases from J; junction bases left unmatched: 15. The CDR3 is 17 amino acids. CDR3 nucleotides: TGTGCCAGCAGTTCCCCGGGACAGGGAACGTATCGAGCTGAAGCTTTCTTT. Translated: CASSSPGQGTYRAEAFF.

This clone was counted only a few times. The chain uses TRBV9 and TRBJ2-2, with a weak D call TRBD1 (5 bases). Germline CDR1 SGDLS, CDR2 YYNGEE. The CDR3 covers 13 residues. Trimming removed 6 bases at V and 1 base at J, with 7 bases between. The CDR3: CASTTGNTGELFF. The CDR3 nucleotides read TGTGCCAGCACCACAGGGAACACCGGGGAGCTGTTTTTT.

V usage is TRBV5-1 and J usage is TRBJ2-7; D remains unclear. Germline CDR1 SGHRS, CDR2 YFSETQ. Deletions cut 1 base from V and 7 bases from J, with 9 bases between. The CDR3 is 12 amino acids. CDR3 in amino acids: CASSLTAEEQYF. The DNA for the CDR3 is TGCGCCAGCAGCTTGACGGCGGAGGAGCAGTACTTC.

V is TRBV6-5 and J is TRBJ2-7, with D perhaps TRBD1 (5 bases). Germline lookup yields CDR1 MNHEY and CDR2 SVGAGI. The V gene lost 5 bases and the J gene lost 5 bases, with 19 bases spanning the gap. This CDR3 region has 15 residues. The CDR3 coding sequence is TGTGCCAGCAGTCCCCAACTTTCAGGGTTCAACGAGCAGTACTTC. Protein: CASSPQLSGFNEQYF.

In DNA, the CDR3 is TGTGCCAGCAGCCCAGGACCTGCGAGAACTGAAGCTTTCTTT. As protein: CASSPGPARTEAFF. The chain joins TRBV5-6 to TRBJ1-1; D not resolved. The V and J ends lost 4 bases and 5 bases respectively, with 15 bases between them. Germline V lookup: CDR1 SGHDT, CDR2 YYEEEE. This CDR3 comprises 14 residues. Full variable domain (missing parts from reference TRBV5-6 and TRBJ1-1): DAGVTQSPTHLIKTRGQQVTLRCSPKSGHDTVSWYQQALGQGPQFIFQYYEEEERQRGNFPDRFSGHQFPNYSSELNVNALLLGDSALYLCASSPGPARTEAFFGQGTRLTVV.

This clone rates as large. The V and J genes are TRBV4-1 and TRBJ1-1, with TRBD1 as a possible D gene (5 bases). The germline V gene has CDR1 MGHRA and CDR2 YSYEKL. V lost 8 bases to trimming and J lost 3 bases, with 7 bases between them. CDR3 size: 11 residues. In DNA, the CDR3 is TGCGCCAGCGGGGGGGACACTGAAGCTTTCTTT. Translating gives CASGGDTEAFF.

CDR3 nucleotide sequence: TGTGCCACCAGCAGACAGACCTCCAATTCACCCCTCCACTTT. Amino acid sequence: CATSRQTSNSPLHF. V and J are TRBV15 and TRBJ1-6; D not certain. V lost 2 bases and J 7 bases, leaving 9 bases between the germline ends. This CDR3 contains 14 residues. CDR1 is LNHNV and CDR2 is YYDKDF in the germline V gene (reference sequence).

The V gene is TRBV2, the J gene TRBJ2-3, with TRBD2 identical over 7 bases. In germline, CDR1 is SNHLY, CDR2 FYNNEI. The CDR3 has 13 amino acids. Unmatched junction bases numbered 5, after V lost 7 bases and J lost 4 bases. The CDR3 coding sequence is TGTGCCAGCAACCCGGCGGGGGCAGATACGCAGTATTTT. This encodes CASNPAGADTQYF.

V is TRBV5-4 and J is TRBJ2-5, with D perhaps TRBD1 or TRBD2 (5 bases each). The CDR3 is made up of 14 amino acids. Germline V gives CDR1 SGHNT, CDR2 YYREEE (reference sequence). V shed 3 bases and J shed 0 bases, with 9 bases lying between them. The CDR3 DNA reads TGTGCCAGCAGCTCCTGGGGGTACCAAGAGACCCAGTACTTC. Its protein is CASSSWGYQETQYF.

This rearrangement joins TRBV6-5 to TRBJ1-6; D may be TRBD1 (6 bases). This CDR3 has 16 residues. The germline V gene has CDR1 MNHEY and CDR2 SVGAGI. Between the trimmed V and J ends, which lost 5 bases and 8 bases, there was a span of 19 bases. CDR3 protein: CASSNFGGRRDSPLHF. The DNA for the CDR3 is TGTGCCAGCAGTAACTTCGGGGGCAGGAGGGATTCACCCCTCCACTTT.

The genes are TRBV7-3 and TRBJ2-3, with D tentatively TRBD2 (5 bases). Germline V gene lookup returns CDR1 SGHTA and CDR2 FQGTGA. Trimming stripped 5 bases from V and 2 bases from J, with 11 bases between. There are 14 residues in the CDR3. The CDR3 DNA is TGTGCCAGCAGCCCAGGACGGGACACAGATACGCAGTATTTT. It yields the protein CASSPGRDTDTQYF.

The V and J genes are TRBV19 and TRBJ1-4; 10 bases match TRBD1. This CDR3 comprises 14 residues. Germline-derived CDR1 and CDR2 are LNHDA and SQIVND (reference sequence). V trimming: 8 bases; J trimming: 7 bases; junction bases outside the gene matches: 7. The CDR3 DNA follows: TGTGCCAGTGAGACGGGACAGGGGAGTGAAAAACTGTTTTTT. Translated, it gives CASETGQGSEKLFF.

CDR3: CASSASPLGFTEAFF. CDR3 nucleotides: TGTGCCAGCAGCGCATCCCCCTTAGGGTTCACTGAAGCTTTCTTT. The J gene is TRBJ1-1, the V gene TRBV9; D call uncertain. The CDR3 totals 15 residues. Per germline, CDR1 SGDLS and CDR2 YYNGEE. Trimming cost V 3 bases and J 4 bases, with 16 bases left between them.

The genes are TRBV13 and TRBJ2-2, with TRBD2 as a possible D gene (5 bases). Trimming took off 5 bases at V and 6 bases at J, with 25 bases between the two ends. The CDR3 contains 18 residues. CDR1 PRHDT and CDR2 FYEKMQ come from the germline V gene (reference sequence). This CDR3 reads CASSGAEIGLAPSGELFF. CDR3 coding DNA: TGTGCCAGCAGCGGAGCAGAGATCGGGCTAGCACCTTCCGGGGAGCTGTTTTTT.

CDR3 DNA: TGTGCCAGCAGTTTTTCCGGGACAAGGGTACGGGAGCAGTTCTTC. It codes for CASSFSGTRVREQFF. The chain carries TRBV27 and TRBJ2-1; tentatively, D is TRBD1 (6 bases). The V end lost 3 bases, the J end lost 10 bases, and 19 bases lay between the germline ends. Germline-derived CDR1 and CDR2 are MNHEY and SMNVEV (reference sequence). The CDR3 is made up of 15 amino acids.

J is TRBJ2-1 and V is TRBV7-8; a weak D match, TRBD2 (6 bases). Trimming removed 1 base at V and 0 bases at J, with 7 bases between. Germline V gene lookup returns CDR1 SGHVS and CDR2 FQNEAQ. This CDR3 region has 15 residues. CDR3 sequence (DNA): TGTGCCAGCAGCTTAGTAGCGGCCTCCTACAATGAGCAGTTCTTC. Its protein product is CASSLVAASYNEQFF.

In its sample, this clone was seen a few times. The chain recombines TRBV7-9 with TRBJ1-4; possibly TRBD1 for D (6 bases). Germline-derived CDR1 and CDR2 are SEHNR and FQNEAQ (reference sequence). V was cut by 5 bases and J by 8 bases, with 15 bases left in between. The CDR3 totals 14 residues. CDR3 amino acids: CASSPQGNREKLFF. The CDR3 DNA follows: TGTGCCAGCAGCCCACAGGGTAATCGGGAAAAACTGTTTTTT.

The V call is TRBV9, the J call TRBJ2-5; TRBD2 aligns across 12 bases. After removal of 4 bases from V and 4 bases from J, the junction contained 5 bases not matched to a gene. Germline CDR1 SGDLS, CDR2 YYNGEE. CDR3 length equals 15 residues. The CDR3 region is CASSPSGRASETQYF. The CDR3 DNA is TGTGCCAGCAGCCCTAGCGGGAGGGCCTCAGAGACCCAGTACTTC.

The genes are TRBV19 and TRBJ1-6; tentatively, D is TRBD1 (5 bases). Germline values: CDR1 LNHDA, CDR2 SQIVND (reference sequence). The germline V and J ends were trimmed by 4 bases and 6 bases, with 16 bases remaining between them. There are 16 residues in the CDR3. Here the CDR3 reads CASSNHLGRPNSPLHF. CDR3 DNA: TGTGCCAGTAGTAACCATCTGGGACGCCCTAATTCACCCCTCCACTTT.

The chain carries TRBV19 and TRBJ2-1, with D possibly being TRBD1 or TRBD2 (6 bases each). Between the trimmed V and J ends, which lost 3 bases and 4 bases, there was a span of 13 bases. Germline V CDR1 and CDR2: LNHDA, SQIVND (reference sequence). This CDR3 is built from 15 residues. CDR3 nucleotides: TGTGCCAGTAGTATTTCGACTAGGGGGTACAATGAGCAGTTCTTC. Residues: CASSISTRGYNEQFF.

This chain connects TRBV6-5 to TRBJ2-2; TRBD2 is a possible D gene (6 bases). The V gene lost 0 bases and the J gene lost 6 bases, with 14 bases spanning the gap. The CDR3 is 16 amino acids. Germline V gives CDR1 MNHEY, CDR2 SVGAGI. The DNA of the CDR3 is TGTGCCAGCAGTTACTCGCCCCCGGGGGAGGCCGGGGAGCTGTTTTTT. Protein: CASSYSPPGEAGELFF.

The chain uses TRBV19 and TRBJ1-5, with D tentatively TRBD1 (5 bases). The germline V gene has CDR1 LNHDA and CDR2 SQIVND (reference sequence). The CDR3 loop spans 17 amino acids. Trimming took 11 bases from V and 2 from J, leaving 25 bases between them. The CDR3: CASKWGDLGLGNQPQHF. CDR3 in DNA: TGTGCCTCAAAATGGGGGGATCTGGGCCTTGGCAATCAGCCCCAGCATTTT.

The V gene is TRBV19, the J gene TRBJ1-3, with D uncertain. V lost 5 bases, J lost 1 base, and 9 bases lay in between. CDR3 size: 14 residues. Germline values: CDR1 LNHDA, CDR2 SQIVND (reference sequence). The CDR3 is CASSSWGSGNTIYF. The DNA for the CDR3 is TGTGCCAGTAGTTCGTGGGGTTCTGGAAACACCATATATTTT.

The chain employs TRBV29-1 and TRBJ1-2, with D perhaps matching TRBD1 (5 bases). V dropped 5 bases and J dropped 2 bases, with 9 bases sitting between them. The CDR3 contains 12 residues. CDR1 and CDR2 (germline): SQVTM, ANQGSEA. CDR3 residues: CSVTQGNYGYTF. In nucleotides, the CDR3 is TGCAGCGTTACCCAGGGCAACTATGGCTACACCTTC.

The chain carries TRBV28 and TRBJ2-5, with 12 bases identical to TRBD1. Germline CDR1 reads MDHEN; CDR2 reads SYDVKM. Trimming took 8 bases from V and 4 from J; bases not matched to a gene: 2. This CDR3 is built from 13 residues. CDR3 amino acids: CASVGQGAETQYF. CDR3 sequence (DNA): TGTGCCAGCGTGGGACAGGGGGCAGAGACCCAGTACTTC.

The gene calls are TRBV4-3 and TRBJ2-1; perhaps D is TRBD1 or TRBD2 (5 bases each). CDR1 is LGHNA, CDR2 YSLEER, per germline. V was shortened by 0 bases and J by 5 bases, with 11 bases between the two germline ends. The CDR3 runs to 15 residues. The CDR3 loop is CASSQDRDRDNEQFF. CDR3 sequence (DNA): TGCGCCAGCAGCCAAGATCGGGACCGGGACAATGAGCAGTTCTTC.

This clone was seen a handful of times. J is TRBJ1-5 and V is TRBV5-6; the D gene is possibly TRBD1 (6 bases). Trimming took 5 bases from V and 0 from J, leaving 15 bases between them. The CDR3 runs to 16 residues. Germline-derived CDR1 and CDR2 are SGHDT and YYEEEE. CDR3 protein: CASSYSDSRSNQPQHF. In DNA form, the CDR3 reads TGTGCCAGCAGTTATTCGGACAGTCGTAGCAATCAGCCCCAGCATTTT.

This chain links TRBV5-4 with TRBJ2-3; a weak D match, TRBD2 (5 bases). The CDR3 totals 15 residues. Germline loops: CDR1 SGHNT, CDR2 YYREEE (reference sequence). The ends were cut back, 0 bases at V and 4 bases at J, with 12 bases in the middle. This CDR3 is CASSLGGPRPDTQYF. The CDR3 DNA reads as TGTGCCAGCAGCTTGGGCGGGCCCCGCCCAGATACGCAGTATTTT.

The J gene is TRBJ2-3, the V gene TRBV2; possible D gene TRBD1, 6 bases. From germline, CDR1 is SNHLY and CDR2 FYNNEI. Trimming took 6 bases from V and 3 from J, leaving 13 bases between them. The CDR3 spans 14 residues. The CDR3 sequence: CASRSQGRTDTQYF. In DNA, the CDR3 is TGTGCCAGCAGGTCACAGGGACGGACAGATACGCAGTATTTT.

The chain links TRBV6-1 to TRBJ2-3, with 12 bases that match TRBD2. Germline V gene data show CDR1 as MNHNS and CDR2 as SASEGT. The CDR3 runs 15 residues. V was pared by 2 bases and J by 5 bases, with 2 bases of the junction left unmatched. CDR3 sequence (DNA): TGTGCCAGCAGTGAACTAGCGGGGGGGCTAGATACGCAGTATTTT. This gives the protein CASSELAGGLDTQYF.

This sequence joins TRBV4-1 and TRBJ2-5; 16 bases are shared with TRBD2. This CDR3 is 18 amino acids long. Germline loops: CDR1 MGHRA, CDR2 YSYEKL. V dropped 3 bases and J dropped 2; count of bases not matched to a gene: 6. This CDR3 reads CASSQGLAGGPLQETQYF. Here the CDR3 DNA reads TGCGCCAGCAGCCAGGGACTAGCGGGAGGGCCTCTTCAAGAGACCCAGTACTTC.